A selection of T cell receptor beta chains follows, all from one sample in a study of identifying expanded T cells in peripheral blood. Libraries were prepared by immunoSEQ multiplex PCR; TCRdb keeps only in-frame clonotypes and omits some of them. Here the sample spans some 65,000 clones, about four fifths being singletons. The specimen was blood. Receptors originate from a person aged 18 to 75 in good health. CDR3s include the opening cysteine and the closing phenylalanine or tryptophan. The D gene is left open where the match is weak. Size is omitted from some rows. Given values are once, few, many or a class for expanded clones.

clone size,J gene,V gene,D gene,CDR3 DNA,CDR3 protein
NA,TRBJ2-2,TRBV9,TRBD2,TGTGCCAGCAGGATCGGGCTAGCGGGGGGCAAGAGGACCGGGGAGCTGTTTTTT,CASRIGLAGGKRTGELFF
once,TRBJ2-2,TRBV5-1,NA,TGCGCCAGCATAGGGGCTTCGAACACCGGGGAGCTGTTTTTT,CASIGASNTGELFF
NA,TRBJ1-1,TRBV7-2,TRBD1,TGTGCCAGCAGCTTAAAGGGTTTTTTATTCGGGACAGGGGAAACTGAAGCTTTCTTT,CASSLKGFLFGTGETEAFF
NA,TRBJ1-1,TRBV6-1,NA,TGTGCCAGCAGTCAAATAGGGTTACTGGGCGCTGAAGCTTTCTTT,CASSQIGLLGAEAFF
few,TRBJ1-5,TRBV12-2,NA,TGTGCAAGTCGCTCCCCTGAATCACAGGGGGATAACAATCAGCCCCAGCATTTT,CASRSPESQGDNNQPQHF
once,TRBJ2-1,TRBV9,TRBD2,TGTGCCAGCAGCGTATGGCTAGCGGCCCGGGATGAGCAGTTCTTC,CASSVWLAARDEQFF
NA,TRBJ2-1,TRBV11-2,NA,TGTGCCAGCAGCTTAACCCCGGGACGGCGTGAGCAGTTCTTC,CASSLTPGRREQFF
once,TRBJ2-4,TRBV19,TRBD1,TGTGCCAGTAGTAGACGGGACAGGGGATCGGAGGGCAAAAACATTCAGTACTTC,CASSRRDRGSEGKNIQYF
NA,TRBJ1-2,TRBV28,NA,TGTGCCAGCAGTTCGACGGGAGCTCGCTATGGCTACACCTTC,CASSSTGARYGYTF
NA,TRBJ2-7,TRBV5-6,NA,TGTGCCAGCAGCTTGGACTACGAGCAGTACTTC,CASSLDYEQYF
once,TRBJ2-7,TRBV5-5,TRBD1,TGTGCCAGCAGCCCGGGACAGGCTACCTACGAGCAGTACTTC,CASSPGQATYEQYF
NA,TRBJ2-1,TRBV30,NA,TGTGCCTGGAGTGTACGATCGGATGAGCAGTTCTTC,CAWSVRSDEQFF
NA,TRBJ2-3,TRBV5-4,NA,TGTGCCAGCAGCCTACCCGGGACGGAGACAGATACGCAGTATTTT,CASSLPGTETDTQYF
NA,TRBJ2-5,TRBV7-2,NA,TGTGCCAGCAGCTTAGGCGCAGGGGTAGAGACCCAGTACTTC,CASSLGAGVETQYF